This entry is about one T cell receptor beta chain. The germline V gene has CDR1 SQVTM and CDR2 ANQGSEA. The CDR3 has 12 amino acids. Trimming removed 4 bases at V and 0 bases at J, with 6 bases between. This sample was included in a study of technical replicates of blood from several donors. TCRdb's table, derived via immunoSEQ multiplex PCR, lists solely in-frame clones and lacks some. The repertoire has around 50,000 clones, 80% to 95% of them found once; the top ten carry 3.5% to 4.5%. This sequence was found in a human donor in good health. Some clones in this sample may be carry-over from other donors' samples. V is TRBV29-1 and J is TRBJ1-1; D possibly corresponds to TRBD1 (5 bases). Sequenced input: PBMCs. The CDR3 spells CSVGQMNTEAFF. In DNA form, the CDR3 reads TGCAGCGTTGGACAGATGAACACTGAAGCTTTCTTT.